The sequence of this TCR beta chain was determined in a study of T cell changes during pregnancy in multiple sclerosis. Some clones are missing from TCRdb's copy, which holds only in-frame ones; the method was immunoSEQ multiplex PCR. The sample lists roughly 79,000 clones; 90% to 95% were seen once. Trimming removed 7 bases from V and 3 bases from J, with 15 bases in between. Looked up from germline, CDR1 is SQVTM and CDR2 is ANQGSEA. The CDR3 spans 13 residues. This clonotype was obtained from a female donor with multiple sclerosis, enrolled in a pregnancy study. The source material was CD4+ T cells from peripheral blood mononuclear cells, sampled before pregnancy. The chain carries TRBV29-1 and TRBJ1-1; no definite D call. CDR3 nucleotide sequence: TGCAGCGCCAAACGGGAGGGTTACACTGAAGCTTTCTTT. Protein sequence: CSAKREGYTEAFF.